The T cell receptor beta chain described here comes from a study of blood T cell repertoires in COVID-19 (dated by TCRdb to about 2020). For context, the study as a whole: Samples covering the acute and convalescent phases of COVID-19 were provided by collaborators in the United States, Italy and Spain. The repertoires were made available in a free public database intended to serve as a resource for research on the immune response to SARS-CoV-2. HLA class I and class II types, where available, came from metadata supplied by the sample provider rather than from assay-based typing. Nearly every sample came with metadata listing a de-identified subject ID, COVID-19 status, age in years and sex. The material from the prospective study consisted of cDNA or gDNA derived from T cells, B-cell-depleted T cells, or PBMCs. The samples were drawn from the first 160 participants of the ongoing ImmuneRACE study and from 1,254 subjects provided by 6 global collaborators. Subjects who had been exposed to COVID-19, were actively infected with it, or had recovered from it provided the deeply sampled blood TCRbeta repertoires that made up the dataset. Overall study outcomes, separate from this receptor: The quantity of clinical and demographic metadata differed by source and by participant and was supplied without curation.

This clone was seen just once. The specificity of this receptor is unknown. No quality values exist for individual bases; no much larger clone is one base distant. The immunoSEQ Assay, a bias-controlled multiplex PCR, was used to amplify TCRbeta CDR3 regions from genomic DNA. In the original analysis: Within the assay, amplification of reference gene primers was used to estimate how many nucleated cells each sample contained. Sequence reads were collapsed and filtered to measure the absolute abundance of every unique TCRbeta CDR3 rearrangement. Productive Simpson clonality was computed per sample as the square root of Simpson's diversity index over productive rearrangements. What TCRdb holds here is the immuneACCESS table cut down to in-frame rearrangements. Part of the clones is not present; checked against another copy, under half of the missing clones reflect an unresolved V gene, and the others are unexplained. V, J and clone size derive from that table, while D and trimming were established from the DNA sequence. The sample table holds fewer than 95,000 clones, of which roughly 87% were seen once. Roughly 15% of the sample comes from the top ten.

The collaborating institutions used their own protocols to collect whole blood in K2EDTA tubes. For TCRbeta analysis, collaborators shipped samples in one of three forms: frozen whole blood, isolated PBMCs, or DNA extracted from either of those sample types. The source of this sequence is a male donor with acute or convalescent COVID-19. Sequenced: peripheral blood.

The CDR3 region has the sequence CATSDGSGGDLYNEQFF. In nucleotide form, the sequence is TGTGCCACCAGTGATGGAAGCGGGGGCGACTTATACAATGAGCAGTTCTTC. This receptor chain uses TRBV24-1 and TRBJ2-1, with TRBD2 identical over 8 junction bases. Looking up the germline V gene yields CDR1 KGHDR and CDR2 SFDVKD. V loses 3 bases at its end and J loses 4 bases; junction bases beyond the gene matches: 10. The CDR3 sequence holds 17 residues, the cysteine and phenylalanine included. Only the CDR3 part of the read is kept: 51 bases, read in frame from the first base.